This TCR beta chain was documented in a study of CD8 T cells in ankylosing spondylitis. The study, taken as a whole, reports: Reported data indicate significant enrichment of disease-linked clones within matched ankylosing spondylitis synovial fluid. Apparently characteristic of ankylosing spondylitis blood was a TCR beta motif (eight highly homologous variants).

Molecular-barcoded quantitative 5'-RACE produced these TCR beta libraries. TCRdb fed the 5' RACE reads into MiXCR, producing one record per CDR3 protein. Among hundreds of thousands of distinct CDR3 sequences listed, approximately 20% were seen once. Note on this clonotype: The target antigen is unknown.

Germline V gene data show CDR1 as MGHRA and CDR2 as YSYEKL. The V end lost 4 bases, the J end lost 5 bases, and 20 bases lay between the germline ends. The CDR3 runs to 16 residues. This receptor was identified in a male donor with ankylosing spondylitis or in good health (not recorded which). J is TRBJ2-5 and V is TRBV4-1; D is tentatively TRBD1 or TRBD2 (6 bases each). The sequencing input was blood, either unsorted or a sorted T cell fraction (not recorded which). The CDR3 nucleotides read TGCGCCAGCAGCCCACGGGCTGGGGGGCTTTCGGAGACCCAGTACTTC. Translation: CASSPRAGGLSETQYF.